The sample holds a few counts of the clone carrying this T cell receptor beta chain. Its antigen remains unidentified. The J segment lost 2 bases and the V segment lost 3 bases, leaving 6 bases of the junction unmatched. Per germline, CDR1 LNHNV and CDR2 YYDKDF (reference sequence). CDR3 length equals 15 residues. Constant-segment primers were used for 5'RACE, and the resulting TCR alpha and TCR beta cDNA libraries carried sample barcodes and UMIs. TCRdb redid the calling of the 5' RACE reads with MiXCR, one entry per CDR3 protein. The sample has around 400,000 distinct CDR3 sequences, 20% to 25% seen once. This entry belongs to a study of T-cell memory formation after mild COVID-19. Study-wide points: Clones shrinking from day 15 to 85 showed even CD4/CD8 mixes; later expanders tilted CD4+. Contracting CD4+ clones lay largely in CM and EM, with CD8+ ones residing in EMRA.

The specimen sequenced was PBMCs or a T cell subset sorted from them (not recorded which). This sequence joins TRBV15 and TRBJ2-7; 8 bases match TRBD1. This clonotype originated in an adult woman who had mild COVID-19 (a few samples of this study predate the infection). Cell type and time point are not known. CDR3: CATSREAGGPYEQYF. Here the CDR3 DNA reads TGTGCCACCAGCAGGGAGGCAGGGGGCCCCTACGAGCAGTACTTC.